These 4 T cell receptor beta chains were sequenced from one sample in a study of response to subunit inactivated influenza vaccine. MiXCR was run by TCRdb on the RT-PCR reads, yielding one entry per CDR3 protein. The sample holds roughly 650,000 distinct CDR3 sequences, around 16% seen once. The sequencing here drew on PBMCs from blood, taken about 12 days after vaccination. The receptor source for this set is a man aged 50 or older who received an inactivated influenza vaccine.

V and J are TRBV9 and TRBJ2-7; either TRBD1 or TRBD2 may supply D (6 bases each). The V end was cut by 4 bases, the J end by 6 bases, with 20 bases between. The CDR3 extends over 15 amino acids. Germline values: CDR1 SGDLS, CDR2 YYNGEE. The CDR3 coding sequence is TGTGCCAGCAGCAAGAGCGGACAGCGGAGGGGCGAGCAGTACTTC. Its protein is CASSKSGQRRGEQYF.

This clonotype has a single count. The J gene is TRBJ2-7, the V gene TRBV27, with 9 bases fitting TRBD1. The ends lost 6 bases at V and 13 bases at J; junction bases unmatched: 13. The CDR3 extends over 13 amino acids. Germline V gene data show CDR1 as MNHEY and CDR2 as SMNVEV (reference sequence). The CDR3 DNA reads as TGTGCCAGCAGACTCACGGGGACAGGGACTGAATACTTC. Its translation: CASRLTGTGTEYF.

This clonotype was seen more than once but under ten times. This chain links TRBV20-1 with TRBJ2-7; TRBD2 aligns across 8 bases. J lost 5 bases, V lost 0 bases, and 15 bases had no gene match. CDR3 length equals 17 residues. The germline gives CDR1 DFQATT, CDR2 SNEGSKA (reference sequence). CDR3 residues: CSAREPLSASGGNEQYF. CDR3 coding DNA: TGCAGTGCTAGAGAGCCCCTCAGTGCCAGCGGGGGTAACGAGCAGTACTTC.

The V gene is TRBV19, the J gene TRBJ2-1; TRBD1 matches 7 bases. J gave up 5 bases and V 3 bases, and 7 bases lay outside the gene matches. Germline assignment: CDR1 LNHDA and CDR2 SQIVND (reference sequence). The CDR3 runs to 15 residues. The CDR3 bases are TGTGCCAGTAGTATTTTGGACAGGCAGGACAATGAGCAGTTCTTC. Its translation is CASSILDRQDNEQFF.